These 8 T cell receptor beta chains were all obtained from the same sample, sequenced in a study of shared clonotypes between healthy human individuals. Generated by immunoSEQ multiplex PCR, the TCRdb table keeps only in-frame clones and is missing some. This sample carries roughly 2,500,000 clones, 93% of them seen once, and the ten largest clones take approximately 0.36%. What was sequenced was naive CD4+ T cells from PBMCs. The subset was: CD45RA+ positively selected. These receptors came from a man younger than 35 in good health. Some clones in this sample may be carry-over from other donors' samples.

The CDR3 region has the DNA TGTGCCAGTAACCGGGACAAGGTGAGCAATCAGCCCCAGCATTTT. This sequence encodes CASNRDKVSNQPQHF. The chain uses TRBV19 and TRBJ1-5; maybe TRBD1 (6 bases). Germline-derived CDR1 and CDR2 are LNHDA and SQIVND (reference sequence). The CDR3 length is 15 residues. V dropped 7 bases and J dropped 1 base, with 14 bases sitting between them. Full variable domain (missing parts from reference TRBV19 and TRBJ1-5): DGGITQSPKYLFRKEGQNVTLSCEQNLNHDAMYWYRQDPGQGLRLIYYSQIVNDFQKGDIAEGYSVSREKKESFPLTVTSAQKNPTAFYLCASNRDKVSNQPQHFGDGTRLSIL.

This clone was seen only a few times. V usage is TRBV2 and J usage is TRBJ1-1; D is unresolved. The V gene lost 8 bases and the J gene lost 0 bases, with 13 bases spanning the gap. The length of the CDR3 is 14 residues. CDR1 is SNHLY, CDR2 FYNNEI, per germline. For the CDR3, the DNA is TGTGCCAGCTCCTTACAGTGGGTGAACACTGAAGCTTTCTTT. Translating gives CASSLQWVNTEAFF. Full variable domain (remainder filled in from reference TRBV2 and TRBJ1-1): EPEVTQTPSHQVTQMGQEVILRCVPISNHLYFYWYRQILGQKVEFLVSFYNNEISEKSEIFDDQFSVERPDGSNFTLKIRSTKLEDSAMYFCASSLQWVNTEAFFGQGTRLTVV.

This clone was counted once. The gene calls are TRBV7-9 and TRBJ2-3, with no clear D. The CDR3 is 12 residues long. V dropped 5 bases and J dropped 13 bases, with 16 bases sitting between them. The germline V gene has CDR1 SEHNR and CDR2 FQNEAQ (reference sequence). The CDR3 nucleotides are TGTGCCAGCAGCGATCAGAACTCCCGGGAGTATTTT. This gives the protein CASSDQNSREYF.

The chain couples TRBV15 to TRBJ1-5, with TRBD1 matching over 7 bases. With 3 bases clipped from V and 7 bases from J, the junction kept 6 bases outside the gene matches. The length of the CDR3 is 14 residues. Germline CDR1 and CDR2: LNHNV and YYDKDF (reference sequence). The CDR3 loop reads CATSSETGHQPQHF. CDR3 DNA sequence: TGTGCCACCAGCAGCGAGACAGGGCACCAGCCCCAGCATTTT.

Details on this clone: The same CDR3 can be traced to other DNA sequences in this sample. The CDR3 nucleotides read TGTGCCAGCAGCTTCACAGGGGTAACTAATGAAAAACTGTTTTTT. Encoded protein: CASSFTGVTNEKLFF. The gene calls are TRBV11-2 and TRBJ1-4; TRBD1 aligns across 7 bases. J gave up 1 base and V 3 bases, and 2 bases lay outside the gene matches. The CDR3 has 15 residues. In germline, CDR1 is SGHAT, CDR2 FQNNGV.

The rearrangement joins TRBV19 to TRBJ2-1, with 10 bases identical to TRBD2. In germline, CDR1 is LNHDA, CDR2 SQIVND (reference sequence). V lost 3 bases, J lost 0 bases, and 5 bases stayed unmatched. This CDR3 spans 17 amino acids. CDR3 in DNA: TGTGCCAGTAGTATGCTACTAGCGGGAAGCTCCTACAATGAGCAGTTCTTC. Translated: CASSMLLAGSSYNEQFF.

This chain joins TRBV5-4 and TRBJ2-4, with TRBD2 identical over 7 bases. The CDR3 extends over 15 amino acids. V shed 4 bases, J shed 1 base, and the junction held 5 bases outside the gene matches. Germline CDR1 and CDR2: SGHNT and YYREEE (reference sequence). The DNA for the CDR3 is TGTGCCAGCAGCCCCAGGGAGGGGGCCAAAAACATTCAGTACTTC. This gives the protein CASSPREGAKNIQYF.

In this sample, this clone turned up a few times. This chain joins TRBV19 and TRBJ1-5, with D perhaps TRBD1 (5 bases). The germline CDR1 and CDR2 sequences are LNHDA and SQIVND (reference sequence). The CDR3 totals 16 residues. The V gene lost 7 bases and the J gene lost 2 bases, with 18 bases spanning the gap. The CDR3: CASTDQNWGGNQPQHF. In DNA, the CDR3 is TGTGCCAGTACGGACCAAAACTGGGGGGGCAATCAGCCCCAGCATTTT.